Reported below is one T cell receptor (beta chain). The J segment lost 0 bases and the V segment lost 4 bases, leaving 4 bases of the junction unmatched. From germline, CDR1 is LNHDA and CDR2 SQIVND (reference sequence). The length of the CDR3 is 16 residues. The data are from a study of cytomegalovirus exposure and HLA in healthy donors. The PCR made use of 60 Vbeta and 13 Jbeta primers. Clones were read by immunoSEQ multiplex PCR, and TCRdb kept only the in-frame ones, dropping some. This table holds around 110,000 clones. The source of this sequence is a man aged 40-49 years in good health and CMV-seropositive. Material: PBMCs. V is TRBV19 and J is TRBJ2-2; TRBD1 matches 8 bases. The CDR3 loop reads CASSTTQGANTGELFF. The CDR3 nucleotides are TGTGCCAGTAGTACGACACAGGGGGCGAACACCGGGGAGCTGTTTTTT. Full variable domain (remainder filled in from reference TRBV19 and TRBJ2-2): DGGITQSPKYLFRKEGQNVTLSCEQNLNHDAMYWYRQDPGQGLRLIYYSQIVNDFQKGDIAEGYSVSREKKESFPLTVTSAQKNPTAFYLCASSTTQGANTGELFFGEGSRLTVL.